One and the same sample provided the 14 T cell receptor beta chains below, sequenced in a study of T cell changes during pregnancy in multiple sclerosis. Profiled with immunoSEQ multiplex PCR; TCRdb holds only in-frame clones, not every one. The repertoire includes some 63,000 clones, 91% of them detected once, and 0.85% to 0.9% sits in the top ten. Source: peripheral blood, taken before pregnancy. The source is a female donor with multiple sclerosis, enrolled in a pregnancy study.

This rearrangement joins TRBV12-5 to TRBJ2-7; the D gene is possibly TRBD2 (7 bases). CDR1 is LGHNT, CDR2 FRNRAP, per germline. The CDR3 has 15 residues. Trimming shortened V by 2 bases and J by 2 bases, and 13 bases separated the two germline ends. Here the CDR3 DNA reads TGTGCTAGTGGTTTGACAGGGAGGGTTACCTACGAGCAGTACTTC. Protein: CASGLTGRVTYEQYF.

The gene calls are TRBV4-2 and TRBJ2-5; tentatively, D is TRBD2 (6 bases). Germline CDR1 reads LGHNA; CDR2 reads YNFKEQ. V was shortened by 0 bases and J by 4 bases, with 24 bases between the two germline ends. The CDR3 runs to 19 residues. The CDR3 reads CASSQDEGLLGGTGETQYF. The DNA for the CDR3 is TGTGCCAGCAGCCAAGATGAAGGACTCCTCGGGGGTACTGGAGAGACCCAGTACTTC.

This clone was seen only once. This sequence joins TRBV5-4 and TRBJ2-3, with TRBD2 matching over 12 bases. V shed 6 bases, J shed 4 bases, and the junction held 9 bases outside the gene matches. This CDR3 has 16 residues. In germline, CDR1 is SGHNT, CDR2 YYREEE (reference sequence). CDR3 residues: CASTGGRTSGADTQYF. In nucleotides, the CDR3 is TGTGCCAGCACCGGGGGGCGGACTAGCGGGGCAGATACGCAGTATTTT. Using reference TRBV5-4 and TRBJ2-3 for the parts outside the CDR3, the full variable domain is ETGVTQSPTHLIKTRGQQVTLRCSSQSGHNTVSWYQQALGQGPQFIFQYYREEENGRGNFPPRFSGLQFPNYSSELNVNALELDDSALYLCASTGGRTSGADTQYFGPGTRLTVL.

This rearrangement joins TRBV9 to TRBJ2-3, with TRBD1 matching over 10 bases. V trimming: 3 bases; J trimming: 6 bases; junction bases outside the gene matches: 7. The CDR3 spans 15 residues. Germline loops: CDR1 SGDLS, CDR2 YYNGEE. The chain's CDR3 is CASSGEGQGTDTQYF. The CDR3 nucleotides read TGTGCCAGCAGCGGAGAGGGACAGGGGACCGATACGCAGTATTTT.

The rearrangement uses TRBV19 and TRBJ1-6; 10 nucleotides agree with TRBD1. The CDR3 runs to 16 residues. Germline V gene data show CDR1 as LNHDA and CDR2 as SQIVND (reference sequence). Unmatched junction bases numbered 3, after V lost 5 bases and J lost 2 bases. Here the CDR3 DNA reads TGTGCCAGTAGTCCCGGGACAGGGGCCTATAATTCACCCCTCCACTTT. Translating gives CASSPGTGAYNSPLHF.

The CDR3 spells CASSPQGLGTEAFF. CDR3 nucleotides: TGTGCCAGCTCACCGCAGGGGCTGGGCACTGAAGCTTTCTTT. The rearrangement joins TRBV18 to TRBJ1-1; tentative D call: TRBD1 (6 bases). The V gene lost 3 bases and the J gene lost 4 bases, with 12 bases spanning the gap. Germline V gives CDR1 KGHSH, CDR2 LQKENI. The CDR3 runs 14 residues. The full variable domain, in which reference TRBV18 and TRBJ1-1 provide the parts outside the CDR3, is NAGVMQNPRHLVRRRGQEARLRCSPMKGHSHVYWYRQLPEEGLKFMVYLQKENIIDESGMPKERFSAEFPKEGPSILRIQQVVRGDSAAYFCASSPQGLGTEAFFGQGTRLTVV.

On this clone itself: At one of its ends the junction is not consistent with the germline gene, which may arise from a read error. J is TRBJ2-5 and V is TRBV7-7; 7 nucleotides match TRBD2. This CDR3 is 15 amino acids long. From germline, CDR1 is SSHAT and CDR2 FNYEAQ (reference sequence). The CDR3 sequence: CASSLAGVPSETQYF. As DNA, the CDR3 is TGTGCTAGCAGCCTTGCGGGGGTCCCGTCAGAGACCCAGTACTTC.

V gene TRBV6-5 combines with J gene TRBJ1-2, with 9 nucleotides matching TRBD1. Losses at the gene ends were 6 bases for V and 14 bases for J; bases not matched to a gene: 10. The germline V gene has CDR1 MNHEY and CDR2 SVGAGI. CDR3 size: 12 residues. The CDR3 DNA sequence: TGTGCCAGCAGCGAGACAGGGGGAAGAAAAACCTTC. Translation gives CASSETGGRKTF.

The chain employs TRBV5-1 and TRBJ1-1; 9 bases are a match to TRBD1. The junction had 3 bases not matched to a gene; V was cut back by 6 bases and J by 3 bases. The CDR3 runs to 13 residues. Germline V lookup: CDR1 SGHRS, CDR2 YFSETQ. The CDR3 protein is CASTRTGDTEAFF. In DNA, the CDR3 is TGCGCCAGCACCCGGACAGGGGACACTGAAGCTTTCTTT.

This chain links TRBV7-2 with TRBJ1-1, with 9 bases matching TRBD1. The germline V gene encodes CDR1 SGHTA and CDR2 FQGNSA. The CDR3 loop spans 16 amino acids. Trimming cost V 5 bases and J 3 bases; bases outside gene matches: 10. CDR3 nucleotides: TGTGCCAGCAGCCAAAACCCGACAGGGGGGGACACTGAAGCTTTCTTT. Protein product: CASSQNPTGGDTEAFF.

This clone is categorized as medium-sized. This chain joins TRBV5-6 and TRBJ2-1; D is possibly TRBD2 (6 bases). CDR1 is SGHDT and CDR2 is YYEEEE in the germline V gene. The CDR3 loop spans 14 amino acids. V lost 3 bases to trimming and J lost 6 bases, with 13 bases between them. CDR3 nucleotides: TGTGCCAGCAGCTGGTGGAGGGGCGCCAATGAGCAGTTCTTC. It translates to CASSWWRGANEQFF. Full variable domain (outside the CDR3, taken from reference TRBV5-6 and TRBJ2-1): DAGVTQSPTHLIKTRGQQVTLRCSPKSGHDTVSWYQQALGQGPQFIFQYYEEEERQRGNFPDRFSGHQFPNYSSELNVNALLLGDSALYLCASSWWRGANEQFFGPGTRLTVL.

The V gene is TRBV5-1, the J gene TRBJ2-1; TRBD2 might be the D (6 bases). The CDR3 spans 14 residues. Germline lookup yields CDR1 SGHRS and CDR2 YFSETQ. V was cut by 6 bases and J by 1 base, with 11 bases left in between. CDR3 bases: TGCGCCAGCACAAGGGGACTTTCCTACAATGAGCAGTTCTTC. Translating it yields CASTRGLSYNEQFF.

The V call is TRBV5-5, the J call TRBJ2-5, with 12 positions matching TRBD1. With V trimmed by 1 base and J by 3 bases, 7 bases remained unmatched. CDR1 is SGHKS, CDR2 YYEKEE, per germline (reference sequence). The CDR3 has 17 residues. The CDR3 DNA reads TGTGCCAGCAGCTTGTTCGGGACAGGGGGCCTTGAAGAGACCCAGTACTTC. Protein: CASSLFGTGGLEETQYF.

The rearrangement joins TRBV6-4 to TRBJ1-1; D gene unclear. V was trimmed by 3 bases and J by 1 base, leaving 6 bases between them. This CDR3 spans 13 amino acids. The V gene's germline CDR1 is MRHNA and CDR2 SNTAGT. The CDR3 protein is CASSEQWNTEAFF. CDR3 sequence (DNA): TGTGCCAGCAGTGAACAGTGGAACACTGAAGCTTTCTTT.